This T cell receptor (beta chain) was profiled in a study of T cell responses to AZD1222 COVID-19 vaccine. General study points: Most donors were white British and more were female, and clonal diversity was possibly underestimated.

Sequencing used immunoSEQ multiplex PCR; TCRdb keeps in-frame clones, though not all of them. The sample contains about 190,000 clones, about 90% of which appear only once. The CDR3 loop spans 11 amino acids. V gave up 2 bases and J gave up 8 bases, with 8 bases separating them. Germline V lookup: CDR1 GTSNPN, CDR2 SVGIG (reference sequence). This clone has a handful of counts. Its antigen is unidentified. Sequencing was performed on peripheral blood, taken on day 0 of MenACWY control vaccination. This sequence joins TRBV30 and TRBJ2-3; D is undetermined. This TCR was sampled from an adult in good health. This CDR3 is CAWSSPLTQYF. CDR3 in DNA: TGTGCCTGGAGTAGCCCACTTACGCAGTATTTT.